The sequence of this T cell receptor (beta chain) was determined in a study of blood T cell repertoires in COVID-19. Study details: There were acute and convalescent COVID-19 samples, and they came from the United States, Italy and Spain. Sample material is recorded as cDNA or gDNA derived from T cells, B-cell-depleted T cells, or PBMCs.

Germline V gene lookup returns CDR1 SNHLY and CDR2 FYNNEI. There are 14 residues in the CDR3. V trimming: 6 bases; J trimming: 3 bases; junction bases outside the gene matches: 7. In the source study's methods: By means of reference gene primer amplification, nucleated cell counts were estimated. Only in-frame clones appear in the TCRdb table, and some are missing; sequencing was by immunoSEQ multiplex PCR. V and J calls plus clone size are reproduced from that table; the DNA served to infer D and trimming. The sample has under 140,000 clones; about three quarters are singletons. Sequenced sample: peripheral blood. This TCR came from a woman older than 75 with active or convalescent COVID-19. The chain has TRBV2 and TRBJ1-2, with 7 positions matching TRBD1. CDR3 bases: TGTGCCAGCAGCCCTGACAGGGCTGACTATGGCTACACCTTC. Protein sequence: CASSPDRADYGYTF. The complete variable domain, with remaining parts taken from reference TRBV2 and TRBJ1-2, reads EPEVTQTPSHQVTQMGQEVILRCVPISNHLYFYWYRQILGQKVEFLVSFYNNEISEKSEIFDDQFSVERPDGSNFTLKIRSTKLEDSAMYFCASSPDRADYGYTFGSGTRLTVV.